This T cell receptor (beta chain) was recovered during a study of OX40 agonist ivuxolimab in advanced cancers. Study results and caveats: Among T cells, CD8+ cells averaged more expanded clones than CD4+ cells. It was not determined which antigens were specifically recognized by the peripheral T cells that had undergone clonal expansion.

This clone has just one count. Its antigen is unidentified. V shed 7 bases and J 5 bases; nucleotides not matched to a gene: 10. Germline lookup yields CDR1 SNHLY and CDR2 FYNNEI. The CDR3 has 15 amino acids. Anyone with autoimmune disease history or systemic immunosuppression was excluded. Libraries were prepared by immunoSEQ multiplex PCR; TCRdb keeps only in-frame clonotypes and omits some of them. The repertoire has about 79,000 clones, 91% of them found once; the top ten carry roughly 6.9%. The gene calls are TRBV2 and TRBJ2-5, with 10 positions matching TRBD2. Sequenced material: CD4+ or CD8+ T cells sorted from blood, taken in a trial of the OX40 agonist ivuxolimab. The TCR was taken from an adult with an advanced solid tumor such as melanoma, head and neck, liver or kidney cancer. The CDR3 spells CASKYGAGGLETQYF. CDR3 in DNA: TGTGCCAGCAAATATGGAGCGGGAGGGCTCGAGACCCAGTACTTC.